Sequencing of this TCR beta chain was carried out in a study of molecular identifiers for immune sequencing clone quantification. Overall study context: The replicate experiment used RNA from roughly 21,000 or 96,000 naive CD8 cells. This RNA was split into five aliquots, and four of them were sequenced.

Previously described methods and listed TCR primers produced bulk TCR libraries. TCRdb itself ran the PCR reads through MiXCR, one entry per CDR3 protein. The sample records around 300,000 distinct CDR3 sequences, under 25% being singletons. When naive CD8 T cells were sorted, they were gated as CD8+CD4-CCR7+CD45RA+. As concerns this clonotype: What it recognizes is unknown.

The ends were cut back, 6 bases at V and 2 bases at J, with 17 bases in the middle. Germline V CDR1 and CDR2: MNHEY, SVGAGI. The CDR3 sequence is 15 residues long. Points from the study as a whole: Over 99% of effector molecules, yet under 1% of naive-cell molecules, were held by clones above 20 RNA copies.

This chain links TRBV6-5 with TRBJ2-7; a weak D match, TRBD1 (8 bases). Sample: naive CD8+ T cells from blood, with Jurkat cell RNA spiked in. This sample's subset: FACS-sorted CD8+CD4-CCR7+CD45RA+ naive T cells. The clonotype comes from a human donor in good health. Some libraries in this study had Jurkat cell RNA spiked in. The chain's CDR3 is CASSPTGGGPYEQYF. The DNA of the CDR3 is TGTGCCAGCAGCCCTACAGGGGGGGGGCCCTACGAGCAGTACTTC.